The 30 T cell receptor beta chains below were found in one sample sequenced in a study of tumor T cells in aggressive B-cell lymphoma. Assay: immunoSEQ multiplex PCR; the TCRdb copy retains only in-frame clones and omits some. This table has 650 to 950 clones, around 90% appearing once. Input material: tumor tissue. The receptors come from an adult with diffuse large B cell lymphoma.

CDR3 protein: CASSFESYPYEQYF. The CDR3 DNA follows: TGTGCCAGCAGCTTCGAGTCTTACCCCTACGAGCAGTACTTC. The chain has TRBV5-4 and TRBJ2-7; D remains ambiguous. V lost 2 bases and J 2 bases, leaving 11 bases between the germline ends. Germline-derived CDR1 and CDR2 are SGHNT and YYREEE (reference sequence). CDR3 length: 14 amino acids.

The table lists this clone with a few counts. The CDR3 DNA follows: TGCGCCAGCAGCTTGGCCGTAGGGACAGGGGACCGGGCTGAAGCTTTCTTT. It encodes CASSLAVGTGDRAEAFF. The chain joins TRBV5-1 to TRBJ1-1; 10 bases agree with TRBD1. Germline V CDR1 and CDR2: SGHRS, YFSETQ. The CDR3 is made up of 17 amino acids. Trimming cost V 0 bases and J 6 bases; bases outside gene matches: 11.

The chain carries TRBV28 and TRBJ2-4, with D maybe TRBD2 (7 bases). The V gene lost 6 bases and the J gene lost 0 bases, with 15 bases spanning the gap. CDR1 and CDR2 from the germline V gene are MDHEN and SYDVKM. This CDR3 is built from 16 residues. CDR3 protein: CASRGGGSLAKNIQYF. The CDR3 nucleotides are TGTGCCAGCAGGGGAGGGGGTTCTTTAGCCAAAAACATTCAGTACTTC.

The V call is TRBV28, the J call TRBJ2-1; 8 positions agree with TRBD1. Trimming removed 1 base from V and 5 bases from J; junction bases left unmatched: 7. Germline CDR1 is MDHEN and CDR2 is SYDVKM. This CDR3 has 16 residues. The CDR3 region has the DNA TGTGCCAGCAGTTTATTCGGGCAGGGGGCGGACAATGAGCAGTTCTTC. It yields the protein CASSLFGQGADNEQFF. The entire variable domain, with the rest obtained from reference TRBV28 and TRBJ2-1, is as follows: DVKVTQSSRYLVKRTGEKVFLECVQDMDHENMFWYRQDPGLGLRLIYFSYDVKMKEKGDIPEGYSVSREKKERFSLILESASTNQTSMYLCASSLFGQGADNEQFFGPGTRLTVL.

Only one count was recorded for this clone. This CDR3 is also generated by other DNA sequences in the sample. This chain uses TRBV7-7 with TRBJ2-5; 8 nucleotides agree with TRBD1. CDR3 length: 14 amino acids. V dropped 5 bases and J dropped 3; count of bases not matched to a gene: 5. CDR1 SSHAT and CDR2 FNYEAQ come from the germline V gene (reference sequence). The CDR3: CASSPRDRKETQYF. CDR3 nucleotides: TGTGCCAGCAGCCCGCGGGACAGGAAAGAGACCCAGTACTTC.

This clone was observed a handful of times. CDR3 loop: CASAERGRDNNEQFF. CDR3 DNA: TGCGCCAGCGCTGAAAGGGGTAGGGACAACAATGAGCAGTTCTTC. This sequence joins TRBV5-1 and TRBJ2-1; weak D call: TRBD1 (6 bases). V was trimmed by 7 bases and J by 5 bases, leaving 19 bases between them. Germline CDR1 reads SGHRS; CDR2 reads YFSETQ. The CDR3 has 15 amino acids.

The chain is built from TRBV5-4 and TRBJ2-4; the D gene is possibly TRBD1 (5 bases). Trimming took 9 bases from V and 10 from J, leaving 20 bases between them. This CDR3 comprises 13 residues. Per germline, CDR1 SGHNT and CDR2 YYREEE (reference sequence). Here the CDR3 DNA reads TGTGCCACTAGACACCAGACAGTAAATATTCAGTACTTC. It codes for CATRHQTVNIQYF.

This clone was detected only once. The chain links TRBV19 to TRBJ2-1, with D perhaps matching TRBD2 (6 bases). The length of the CDR3 is 13 residues. Per the germline V gene, CDR1 is LNHDA and CDR2 is SQIVND (reference sequence). Between the trimmed V and J ends, which lost 5 bases and 7 bases, there was a span of 12 bases. CDR3 loop: CASSQLRGNEQFF. CDR3 in DNA: TGTGCCAGTAGTCAACTCCGGGGGAATGAGCAGTTCTTC.

The gene calls are TRBV7-9 and TRBJ1-1; 7 bases agree with TRBD1. Germline V lookup: CDR1 SEHNR, CDR2 FQNEAQ (reference sequence). V lost 4 bases and J lost 9; bases outside the gene matches: 11. This CDR3 spans 14 amino acids. CDR3 protein: CASSYHAPGQKAFF. The CDR3 nucleotides read TGTGCCAGCAGCTACCATGCGCCGGGACAGAAAGCTTTCTTT. Using reference TRBV7-9 and TRBJ1-1 for the parts outside the CDR3, the full variable domain is DTGVSQNPRHKITKRGQNVTFRCDPISEHNRLYWYRQTLGQGPEFLTYFQNEAQLEKSRLLSDRFSAERPKGSFSTLEIQRTEQGDSAMYLCASSYHAPGQKAFFGQGTRLTVV.

This chain links TRBV15 with TRBJ1-5; tentatively, D is TRBD1 (5 bases). There are 16 residues in the CDR3. Trimming pared 0 bases from V and 0 bases from J, leaving 9 bases between. Germline V gene sequence: CDR1 LNHNV, CDR2 YYDKDF (reference sequence). CDR3 sequence reads: CATSRDLDSSNQPQHF. The CDR3 DNA sequence: TGTGCCACCAGCAGAGATCTCGACAGTAGCAATCAGCCCCAGCATTTT.

The chain links TRBV5-5 to TRBJ2-3; 10 bases map to TRBD1. CDR1 is SGHKS, CDR2 YYEKEE, per germline (reference sequence). Germline trimming cut 2 bases from V and 10 bases from J; bases unmatched to any gene: 16. The CDR3 sequence is 17 residues long. The CDR3 region is CASSFFVRRQGASAQYF. In DNA, the CDR3 is TGTGCCAGCAGCTTTTTCGTCCGAAGACAGGGGGCATCGGCGCAGTATTTT.

This chain connects TRBV28 to TRBJ2-7, with D possibly matching TRBD1 (5 bases). Trimming took 3 bases from V and 5 from J, leaving 17 bases between them. The CDR3 has 15 amino acids. Looked up from germline, CDR1 is MDHEN and CDR2 is SYDVKM. The CDR3 loop is CASSFVQGSPHEQYF. The CDR3 bases are TGTGCCAGCAGTTTTGTCCAGGGAAGTCCCCACGAGCAGTACTTC.

The chain carries TRBV5-1 and TRBJ1-4; D uncertain. Germline values: CDR1 SGHRS, CDR2 YFSETQ. The CDR3 loop spans 14 amino acids. The ends were cut back, 7 bases at V and 0 bases at J, with 10 bases in the middle. The CDR3 DNA follows: TGCGCCAGCTCACCTACAGCAACTAATGAAAAACTGTTTTTT. The encoded protein is CASSPTATNEKLFF.

V is TRBV9 and J is TRBJ2-5; tentatively, D is TRBD2 (6 bases). Germline CDR1 reads SGDLS; CDR2 reads YYNGEE. The CDR3 length is 15 residues. V was shortened by 4 bases and J by 5 bases, with 18 bases between the two germline ends. CDR3 bases: TGTGCCAGCAGCCTAGGAGGAGGAGGGGCCGAGACCCAGTACTTC. It yields the protein CASSLGGGGAETQYF.

Notes on this clone: Mismatch with germline at one junction end may stem from a read error. The chain uses TRBV19 and TRBJ2-2; possibly TRBD2 for D (5 bases). The CDR3 runs 16 residues. Germline CDR1 LNHDA, CDR2 SQIVND (reference sequence). CDR3 loop: CASSIGWRAEHRGAVF. The CDR3 DNA is TGTGCCAGTAGTATAGGGTGGCGGGCAGAACACCGGGGAGCTGTTTTT. The full variable domain, its missing parts supplied by reference TRBV19 and TRBJ2-2, is DGGITQSPKYLFRKEGQNVTLSCEQNLNHDAMYWYRQDPGQGLRLIYYSQIVNDFQKGDIAEGYSVSREKKESFPLTVTSAQKNPTAFYLCASSIGWRAEHRGAVFGEGSRLTVL.

This chain uses TRBV11-1 with TRBJ2-3; 11 bases fit TRBD1. J gave up 2 bases and V 5 bases, and 6 bases lay outside the gene matches. The CDR3 totals 16 residues. Germline V CDR1 and CDR2: SGHAT, FQDESV (reference sequence). DNA of the CDR3: TGTGCCAGCAGCAAAGGGACAGGGGGTAACACAGATACGCAGTATTTT. This encodes CASSKGTGGNTDTQYF.

Comments on this clone: This sample includes further DNA sequences coding for the same CDR3. This chain joins TRBV27 and TRBJ2-1; D unresolved. V lost 5 bases and J 0 bases, leaving 8 bases between the germline ends. Germline CDR1 reads MNHEY; CDR2 reads SMNVEV (reference sequence). The CDR3 loop spans 14 amino acids. CDR3 DNA sequence: TGTGCCAGCAGTCCCTCTAGCTCCTACAATGAGCAGTTCTTC. This codes for CASSPSSSYNEQFF.

The chain recombines TRBV27 with TRBJ2-1; 11 nucleotides agree with TRBD2. V lost 3 bases to trimming and J lost 9 bases; unmatched junction nucleotides: 7. CDR1 MNHEY and CDR2 SMNVEV come from the germline V gene (reference sequence). The CDR3 length is 15 residues. The CDR3 loop reads CASSFLAGGLLEQFF. CDR3 DNA: TGTGCCAGCAGTTTCCTAGCGGGAGGCCTCCTTGAGCAGTTCTTC.

This chain connects TRBV13 to TRBJ1-3; 7 nucleotides agree with TRBD1. CDR1 PRHDT and CDR2 FYEKMQ come from the germline V gene (reference sequence). The CDR3 totals 15 residues. V was clipped by 6 bases and J by 2 bases; unmatched bases: 7. The CDR3 DNA follows: TGTGCCAGCAGAACCAGGGGGTGGACTGGAAACACCATATATTTT. This encodes CASRTRGWTGNTIYF. Drawing the rest from reference TRBV13 and TRBJ1-3, the complete variable domain is AAGVIQSPRHLIKEKRETATLKCYPIPRHDTVYWYQQGPGQDPQFLISFYEKMQSDKGSIPDRFSAQQFSDYHSELNMSSLELGDSALYFCASRTRGWTGNTIYFGEGSWLTVV.

V gene TRBV27 combines with J gene TRBJ2-4; 10 nucleotides align to TRBD1. V shed 6 bases and J 6 bases; nucleotides not matched to a gene: 2. This CDR3 region has 13 residues. The V gene's germline CDR1 is MNHEY and CDR2 SMNVEV (reference sequence). CDR3 sequence: CASRTGGVNIQYF. The CDR3 DNA reads as TGTGCCAGCAGGACAGGGGGCGTAAACATTCAGTACTTC.

V usage is TRBV29-1 and J usage is TRBJ1-1; the match to TRBD1 covers 12 bases. Losses at the gene ends were 4 bases for V and 6 bases for J; bases not matched to a gene: 6. Germline CDR1 is SQVTM and CDR2 is ANQGSEA. The CDR3 extends over 14 amino acids. The CDR3 protein is CSVVRDRGLAEAFF. Written as DNA, the CDR3 is TGCAGCGTTGTAAGGGACAGGGGGCTCGCTGAAGCTTTCTTT.

J is TRBJ2-3 and V is TRBV27, with D unresolved. Trimming cost V 11 bases and J 5 bases, with 5 bases left between them. Germline assignment: CDR1 MNHEY and CDR2 SMNVEV (reference sequence). The CDR3 extends over 9 amino acids. CDR3 in amino acids: CACRDTQYF. CDR3 DNA: TGTGCCTGTAGAGATACGCAGTATTTT.

Notes on this clone: Other DNA sequences in this specimen translate into the identical CDR3. The chain couples TRBV9 to TRBJ2-3, with 7 positions matching TRBD1. Trimming at V came to 4 bases and at J to 9 bases, leaving 11 bases not matched to a gene. CDR3 length: 14 residues. CDR1 is SGDLS, CDR2 YYNGEE, per germline. CDR3 amino acids: CASSPADLGGTQYF. CDR3 bases: TGTGCCAGCAGCCCCGCAGATCTAGGGGGCACGCAGTATTTT.

The genes are TRBV28 and TRBJ2-5; TRBD1 is a possible D gene (6 bases). CDR3 length: 14 amino acids. V lost 2 bases to trimming and J lost 5 bases, with 12 bases between them. Germline V lookup: CDR1 MDHEN, CDR2 SYDVKM. The CDR3 spells CASSLEGVIETQYF. The CDR3 DNA follows: TGTGCCAGCAGTTTAGAGGGGGTGATCGAGACCCAGTACTTC.

The rearrangement links TRBV28 to TRBJ2-7, with D perhaps TRBD1 (5 bases). The CDR3 loop spans 14 amino acids. V shed 6 bases and J shed 1 base, with 13 bases lying between them. The germline CDR1 and CDR2 sequences are MDHEN and SYDVKM. Here the CDR3 DNA reads TGTGCCAGCAGCCTGGACAAGGGATCCTACGAGCAGTACTTC. It yields the protein CASSLDKGSYEQYF.

The V call is TRBV11-2, the J call TRBJ1-1, with TRBD1 matching over 8 bases. CDR1 and CDR2 from the germline V gene are SGHAT and FQNNGV. The CDR3 is 17 residues long. The V and J ends lost 4 bases and 3 bases, in that order; junction bases with no gene match: 13. CDR3 nucleotide sequence: TGTGCCAGCAGCTCCTTCCCTCTACAGGGGGTGGACACTGAAGCTTTCTTT. It encodes CASSSFPLQGVDTEAFF.

This clone was detected once. The chain carries TRBV5-1 and TRBJ1-4; D unresolved. CDR3 length: 18 residues. Trimming pared 0 bases from V and 5 bases from J, leaving 20 bases between. Germline lookup yields CDR1 SGHRS and CDR2 YFSETQ. The CDR3 sequence is CASSLDGRVARTNEKLFF. CDR3 nucleotide sequence: TGCGCCAGCAGCTTGGATGGTCGTGTAGCCCGAACAAATGAAAAACTGTTTTTT.

The chain joins TRBV6-5 to TRBJ1-2; D remains unclear. V was shortened by 0 bases and J by 7 bases, with 9 bases between the two germline ends. CDR3 size: 13 residues. Germline V gives CDR1 MNHEY, CDR2 SVGAGI. CDR3 protein: CASSYSRSVGYTF. Written as DNA, the CDR3 is TGTGCCAGCAGTTACTCCCGTAGTGTTGGCTACACCTTC.

In the case of this clone: The junction differs from germline at one of its ends, possibly a read error. The chain couples TRBV2 to TRBJ2-2; 9 bases are a match to TRBD1. The germline V gene has CDR1 SNHLY and CDR2 FYNNEI. The CDR3 totals 16 residues. CDR3 loop: CASRTGTGPITGELFF. The CDR3 region has the DNA TGTGCCAGCAGGACCGGGACAGGGCCGATAACCGGAGAGCTGTTTTTT.

Only one count was recorded for this clone. The J gene is TRBJ1-1, the V gene TRBV29-1; D is unresolved. V was shortened by 1 base and J by 2 bases, with 8 bases between the two germline ends. CDR3 length equals 13 residues. CDR1 is SQVTM and CDR2 is ANQGSEA in the germline V gene. The DNA for the CDR3 is TGCAGCGTTGAAGGGCAGTCCAACACTGAAGCTTTCTTT. Translated: CSVEGQSNTEAFF.